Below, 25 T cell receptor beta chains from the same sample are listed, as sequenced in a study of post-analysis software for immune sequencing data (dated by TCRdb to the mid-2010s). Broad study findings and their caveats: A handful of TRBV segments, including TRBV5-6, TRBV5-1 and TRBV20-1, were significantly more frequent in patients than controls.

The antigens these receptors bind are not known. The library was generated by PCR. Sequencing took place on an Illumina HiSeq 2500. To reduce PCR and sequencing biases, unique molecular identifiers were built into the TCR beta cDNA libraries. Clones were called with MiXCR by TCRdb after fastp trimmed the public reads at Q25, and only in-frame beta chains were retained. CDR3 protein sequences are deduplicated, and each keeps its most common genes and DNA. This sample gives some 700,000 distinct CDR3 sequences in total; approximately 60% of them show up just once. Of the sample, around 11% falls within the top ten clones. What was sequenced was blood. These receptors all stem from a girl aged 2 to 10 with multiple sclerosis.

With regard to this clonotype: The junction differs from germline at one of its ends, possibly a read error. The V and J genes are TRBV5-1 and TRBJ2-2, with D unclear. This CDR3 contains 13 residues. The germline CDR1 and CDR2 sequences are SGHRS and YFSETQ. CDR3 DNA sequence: TGCGCTAGCAGCCCCCTGACCACCGGGGAGCTGTTTTTT. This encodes CASSPLTTGELFF.

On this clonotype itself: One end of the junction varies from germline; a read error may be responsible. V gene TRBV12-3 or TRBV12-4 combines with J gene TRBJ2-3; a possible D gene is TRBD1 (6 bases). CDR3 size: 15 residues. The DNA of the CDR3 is TGTGCCAGCAGTTTGAGGGACACAGGCACAGATGCGCAGTATTTT. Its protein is CASSLRDTGTDAQYF.

CDR3 sequence: CASSLEGERGYTF. In DNA form, the CDR3 reads TGTGCCAGCAGTTTAGAGGGAGAGAGGGGCTACACCTTC. V usage is TRBV12-3 or TRBV12-4 and J usage is TRBJ1-2; no clear D gene. V was clipped by 1 base and J by 8 bases, with 11 bases between them. The CDR3 is 13 amino acids.

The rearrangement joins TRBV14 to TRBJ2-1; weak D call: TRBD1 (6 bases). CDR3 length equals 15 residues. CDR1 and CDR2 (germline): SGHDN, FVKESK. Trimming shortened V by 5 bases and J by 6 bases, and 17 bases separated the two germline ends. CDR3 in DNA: TGTGCCAGCAGCTCCAGGGGAAACAGGCGCAATGAGCAGTTCTTC. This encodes CASSSRGNRRNEQFF.

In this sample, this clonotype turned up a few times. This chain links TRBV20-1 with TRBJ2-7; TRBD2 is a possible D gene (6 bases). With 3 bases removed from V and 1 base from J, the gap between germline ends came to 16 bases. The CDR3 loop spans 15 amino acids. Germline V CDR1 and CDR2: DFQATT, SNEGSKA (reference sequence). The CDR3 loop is CSASPLGRRSYEQYF. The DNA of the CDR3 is TGCAGTGCTAGTCCACTTGGGAGGCGATCCTACGAGCAGTACTTC.

The CDR3 DNA sequence: TGTGCCAGCAGTTACTCGACAGACAATTCACCCCTCCACTTT. Its translation is CASSYSTDNSPLHF. The rearrangement joins TRBV6-5 to TRBJ1-6; D is perhaps TRBD1 (5 bases). Germline CDR1 reads MNHEY; CDR2 reads SVGAGI. Trimming cost V 0 bases and J 7 bases, with 7 bases left between them. This CDR3 has 14 amino acids.

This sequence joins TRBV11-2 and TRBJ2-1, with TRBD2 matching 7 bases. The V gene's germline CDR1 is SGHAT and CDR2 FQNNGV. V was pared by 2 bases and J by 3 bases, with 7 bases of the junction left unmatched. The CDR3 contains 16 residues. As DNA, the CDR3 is TGTGCCAGCAGCTTACGGTGGACTAGTGGCTACAATGAGCAGTTCTTC. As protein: CASSLRWTSGYNEQFF.

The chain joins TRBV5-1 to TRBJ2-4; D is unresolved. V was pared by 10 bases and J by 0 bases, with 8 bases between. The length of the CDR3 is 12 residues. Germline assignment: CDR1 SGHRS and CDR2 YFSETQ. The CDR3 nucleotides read TGCGCCCCTCTTGGAGCCAAAAACATTCAGTACTTC. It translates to CAPLGAKNIQYF.

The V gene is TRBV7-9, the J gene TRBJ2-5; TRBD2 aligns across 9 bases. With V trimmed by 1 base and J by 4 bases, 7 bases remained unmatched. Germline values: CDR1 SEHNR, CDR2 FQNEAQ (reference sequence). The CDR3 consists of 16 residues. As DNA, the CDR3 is TGTGCCAGCAGCTTAGGGCTAGCGGGACTGGGAGAGACCCAGTACTTC. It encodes CASSLGLAGLGETQYF. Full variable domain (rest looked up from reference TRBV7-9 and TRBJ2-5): DTGVSQNPRHKITKRGQNVTFRCDPISEHNRLYWYRQTLGQGPEFLTYFQNEAQLEKSRLLSDRFSAERPKGSFSTLEIQRTEQGDSAMYLCASSLGLAGLGETQYFGPGTRLLVL.

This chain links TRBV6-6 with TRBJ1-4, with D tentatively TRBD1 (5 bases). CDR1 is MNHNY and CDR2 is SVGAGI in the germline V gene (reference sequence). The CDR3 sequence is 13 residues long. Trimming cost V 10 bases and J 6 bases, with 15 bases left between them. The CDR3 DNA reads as TGTGCCACCCGGGGCAGGCCCTATGAAAAACTGTTTTTT. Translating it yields CATRGRPYEKLFF.

The CDR3 nucleotides are TGTGCCAGCAGCCGTGGGACGGTTAATGAAAAACTGTTTTTT. Protein sequence: CASSRGTVNEKLFF. The V and J genes are TRBV7-8 and TRBJ1-4, with D possibly matching TRBD1 (5 bases). This CDR3 comprises 14 residues. V was cut by 5 bases and J by 4 bases, with 11 bases left in between. CDR1 and CDR2 (germline): SGHVS, FQNEAQ.

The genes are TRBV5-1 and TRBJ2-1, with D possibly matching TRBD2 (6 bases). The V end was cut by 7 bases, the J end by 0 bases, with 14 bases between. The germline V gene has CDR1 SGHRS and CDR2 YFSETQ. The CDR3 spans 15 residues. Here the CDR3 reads CASFLGGSSYNEQFF. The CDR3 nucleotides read TGCGCCAGCTTCTTGGGAGGATCCTCCTACAATGAGCAGTTCTTC.

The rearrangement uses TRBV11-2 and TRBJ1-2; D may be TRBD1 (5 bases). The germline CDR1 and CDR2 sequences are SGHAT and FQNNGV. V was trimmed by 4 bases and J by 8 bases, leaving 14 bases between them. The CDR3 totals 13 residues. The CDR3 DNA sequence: TGTGCCAGCAGCTCCCCCGAGAGGGGCGGCTACACCTTC. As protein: CASSSPERGGYTF.

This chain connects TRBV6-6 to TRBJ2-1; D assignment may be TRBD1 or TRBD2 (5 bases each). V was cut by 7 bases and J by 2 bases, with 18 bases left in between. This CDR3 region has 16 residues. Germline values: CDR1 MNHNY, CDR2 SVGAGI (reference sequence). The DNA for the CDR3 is TGTGCCAGCACCATGGGGGAAAATCTAGCCTACAATGAGCAGTTCTTC. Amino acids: CASTMGENLAYNEQFF.

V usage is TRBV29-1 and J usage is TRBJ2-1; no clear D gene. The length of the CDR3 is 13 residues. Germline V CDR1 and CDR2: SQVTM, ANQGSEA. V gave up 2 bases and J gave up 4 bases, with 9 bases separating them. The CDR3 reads CSVERGEYNEQFF. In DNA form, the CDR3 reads TGCAGCGTTGAACGTGGGGAATACAATGAGCAGTTCTTC.

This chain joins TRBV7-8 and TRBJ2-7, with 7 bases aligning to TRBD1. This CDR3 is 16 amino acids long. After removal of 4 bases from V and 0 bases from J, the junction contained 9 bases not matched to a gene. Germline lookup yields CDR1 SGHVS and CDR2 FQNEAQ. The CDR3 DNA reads TGTGCCAGCAGCTGGGACCGGACAGGTAACTCCTACGAGCAGTACTTC. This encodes CASSWDRTGNSYEQYF. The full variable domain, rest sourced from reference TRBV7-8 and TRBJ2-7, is GAGVSQSPRYKVAKRGQDVALRCDPISGHVSLFWYQQALGQGPEFLTYFQNEAQLDKSGLPSDRFFAERPEGSVSTLKIQRTQQEDSAVYLCASSWDRTGNSYEQYFGPGTRLTVT.

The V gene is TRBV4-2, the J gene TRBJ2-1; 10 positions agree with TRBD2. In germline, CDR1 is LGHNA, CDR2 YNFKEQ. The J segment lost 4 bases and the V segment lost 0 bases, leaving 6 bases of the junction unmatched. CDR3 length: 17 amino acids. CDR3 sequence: CASSQEPGLAYYNEQFF. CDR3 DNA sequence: TGTGCCAGCAGCCAAGAACCGGGACTAGCGTATTACAATGAGCAGTTCTTC.

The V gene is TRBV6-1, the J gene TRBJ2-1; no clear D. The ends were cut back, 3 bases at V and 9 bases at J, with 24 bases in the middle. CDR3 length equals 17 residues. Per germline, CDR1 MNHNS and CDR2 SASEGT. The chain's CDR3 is CASSDQLALGKPGEQFF. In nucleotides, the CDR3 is TGTGCCAGCAGTGATCAGTTGGCGTTAGGAAAACCAGGTGAGCAGTTCTTC.

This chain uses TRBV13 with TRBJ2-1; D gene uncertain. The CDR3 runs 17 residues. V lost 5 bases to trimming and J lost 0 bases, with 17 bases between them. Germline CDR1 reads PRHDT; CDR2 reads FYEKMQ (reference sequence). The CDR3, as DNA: TGTGCCAGCAGCCCACCGACGGATCATAGCTCCTACAATGAGCAGTTCTTC. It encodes CASSPPTDHSSYNEQFF. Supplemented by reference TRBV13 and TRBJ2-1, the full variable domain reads AAGVIQSPRHLIKEKRETATLKCYPIPRHDTVYWYQQGPGQDPQFLISFYEKMQSDKGSIPDRFSAQQFSDYHSELNMSSLELGDSALYFCASSPPTDHSSYNEQFFGPGTRLTVL.

CDR3 residues: CASSSVEGFWAEAFF. As DNA, the CDR3 is TGTGCCAGCTCCTCGGTAGAAGGTTTTTGGGCTGAAGCTTTCTTT. The rearrangement uses TRBV9 and TRBJ1-1, with D unclear. V was pared by 7 bases and J by 6 bases, with 22 bases between. Per the germline V gene, CDR1 is SGDLS and CDR2 is YYNGEE. This CDR3 comprises 15 residues.

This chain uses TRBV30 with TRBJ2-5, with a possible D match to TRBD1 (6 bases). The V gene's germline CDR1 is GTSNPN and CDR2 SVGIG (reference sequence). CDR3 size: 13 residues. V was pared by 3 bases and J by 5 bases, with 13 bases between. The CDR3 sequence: CAWRQGAGETQYF. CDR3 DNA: TGTGCCTGGAGACAGGGCGCCGGGGAGACCCAGTACTTC.

The CDR3 loop is CASSEGQPSDNEQFF. In nucleotides, the CDR3 is TGCGCCAGCAGCGAGGGACAGCCGTCCGACAATGAGCAGTTCTTC. The J gene is TRBJ2-1, the V gene TRBV5-1, with 7 bases matching TRBD1. After removal of 4 bases from V and 5 bases from J, the junction contained 9 bases not matched to a gene. Germline V lookup: CDR1 SGHRS, CDR2 YFSETQ. There are 15 residues in the CDR3.

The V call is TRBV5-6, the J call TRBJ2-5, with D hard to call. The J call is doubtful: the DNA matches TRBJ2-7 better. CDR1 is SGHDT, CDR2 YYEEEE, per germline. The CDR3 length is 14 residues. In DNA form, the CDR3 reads TGTGCCAGCAGCTTGGGAGCAGATTTCTACGAGCAGTACTTC. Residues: CASSLGADFYEQYF.

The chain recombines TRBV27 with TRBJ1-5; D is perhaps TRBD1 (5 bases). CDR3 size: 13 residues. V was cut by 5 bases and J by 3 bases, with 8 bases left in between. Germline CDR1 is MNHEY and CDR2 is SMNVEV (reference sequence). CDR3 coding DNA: TGTGCCAGCAGTACCGGGGCCAATCAGCCCCAGCATTTT. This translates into CASSTGANQPQHF.

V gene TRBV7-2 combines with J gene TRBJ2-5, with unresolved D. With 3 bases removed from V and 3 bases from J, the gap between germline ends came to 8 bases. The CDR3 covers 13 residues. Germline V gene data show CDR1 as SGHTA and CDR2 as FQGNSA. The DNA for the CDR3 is TGTGCCAGCAGCTTCCCAGAGAAAGAGACCCAGTACTTC. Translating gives CASSFPEKETQYF.